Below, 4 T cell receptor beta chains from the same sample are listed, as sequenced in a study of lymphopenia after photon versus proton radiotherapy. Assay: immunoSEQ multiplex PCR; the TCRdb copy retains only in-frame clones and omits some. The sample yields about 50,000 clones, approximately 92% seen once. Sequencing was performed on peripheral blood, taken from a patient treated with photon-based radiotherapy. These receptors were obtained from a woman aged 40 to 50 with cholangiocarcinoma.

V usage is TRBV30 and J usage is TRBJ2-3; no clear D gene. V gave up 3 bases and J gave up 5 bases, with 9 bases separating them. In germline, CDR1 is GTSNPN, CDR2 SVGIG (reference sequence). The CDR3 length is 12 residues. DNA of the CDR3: TGTGCCTGGAGACTTTCCGGAGATACGCAGTATTTT. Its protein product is CAWRLSGDTQYF.

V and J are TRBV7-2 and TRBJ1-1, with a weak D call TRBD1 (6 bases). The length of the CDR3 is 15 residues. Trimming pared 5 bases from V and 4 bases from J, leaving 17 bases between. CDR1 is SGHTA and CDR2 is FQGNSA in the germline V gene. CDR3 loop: CASSPPGQRGTEAFF. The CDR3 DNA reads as TGTGCCAGCAGCCCACCGGGACAAAGAGGCACTGAAGCTTTCTTT.

CDR3 DNA: TGCGCCAGCAGCCAAGGACTGGACCACAATGAGCAGTTCTTC. Encoded protein: CASSQGLDHNEQFF. The chain combines TRBV4-3 with TRBJ2-1; the D is unclear. CDR1 and CDR2 from the germline V gene are LGHNA and YSLEER. V lost 1 base and J lost 5, with 9 bases in between. This CDR3 comprises 14 residues.

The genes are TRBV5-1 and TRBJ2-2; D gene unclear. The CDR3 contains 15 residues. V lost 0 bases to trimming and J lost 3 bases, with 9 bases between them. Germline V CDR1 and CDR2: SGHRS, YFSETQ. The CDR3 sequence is CASSLELDHTGELFF. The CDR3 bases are TGCGCCAGCAGCTTGGAACTCGACCACACCGGGGAGCTGTTTTTT.